This entry describes one T cell receptor (beta chain). The antigen is not known. The germline CDR1 and CDR2 sequences are PRHDT and FYEKMQ (reference sequence). CDR3 length: 15 residues. The V segment lost 1 base and the J segment 7 bases; nucleotides outside the gene matches: 7. This entry belongs to a study of Ad26.COV2.S vaccination and SARS-CoV-2 variants. General study points: Researchers cautioned that TCR breadth and depth analyses may have underestimated total T cell responses.

Treatment indicated: approximately 18 received Ad26.COV2.S at low or high dose, single or two shots; five or six received placebo; per-sample allocation not given. At day 63 after the first vaccine or placebo injection, samples were drawn. Expressing Wuhan-strain SARS-CoV-2 spike, an Ad26 vector served as the vaccine. Libraries were prepared by immunoSEQ multiplex PCR; TCRdb keeps only in-frame clonotypes and omits some of them. This sample has roughly 680,000 clones, with 70% to 90% found just once. Material: peripheral blood, obtained in a trial of Ad26.COV2.S vaccine versus placebo. The genes are TRBV13 and TRBJ2-1, with TRBD2 identical over 7 bases. The sequence was obtained from a person aged 18-60 years who received the Ad26.COV2.S COVID-19 vaccine or a placebo. The CDR3 DNA reads as TGTGCCAGCAGCTTAGTGGGGGGAGGGGTGAATGAGCAGTTCTTC. As protein: CASSLVGGGVNEQFF. The whole variable domain, remainder taken from reference TRBV13 and TRBJ2-1, is AAGVIQSPRHLIKEKRETATLKCYPIPRHDTVYWYQQGPGQDPQFLISFYEKMQSDKGSIPDRFSAQQFSDYHSELNMSSLELGDSALYFCASSLVGGGVNEQFFGPGTRLTVL.